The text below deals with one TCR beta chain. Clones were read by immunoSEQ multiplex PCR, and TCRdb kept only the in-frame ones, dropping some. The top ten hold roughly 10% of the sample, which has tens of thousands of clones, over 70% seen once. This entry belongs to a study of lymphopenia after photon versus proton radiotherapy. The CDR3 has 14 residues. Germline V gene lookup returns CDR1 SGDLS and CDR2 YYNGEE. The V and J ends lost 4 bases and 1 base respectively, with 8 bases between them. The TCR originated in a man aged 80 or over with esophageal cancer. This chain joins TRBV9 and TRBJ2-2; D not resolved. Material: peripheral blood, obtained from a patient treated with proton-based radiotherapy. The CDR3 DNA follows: TGTGCCAGCAGCTGGAACCAGAACACCGGGGAGCTGTTTTTT. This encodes CASSWNQNTGELFF. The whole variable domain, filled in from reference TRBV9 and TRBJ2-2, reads DSGVTQTPKHLITATGQRVTLRCSPRSGDLSVYWYQQSLDQGLQFLIQYYNGEERAKGNILERFSAQQFPDLHSELNLSSLELGDSALYFCASSWNQNTGELFFGEGSRLTVL.